The clone carrying this T cell receptor (beta chain) occurred a few times. The data originate from a study of cytomegalovirus exposure and HLA in healthy donors. CDR3 size: 18 residues. In germline, CDR1 is MGHDK, CDR2 SYGVNS. The V end lost 4 bases, the J end lost 8 bases, and 28 bases lay between the germline ends. It was with 60 Vbeta and 13 Jbeta primers that the PCR ran. Sequencing was performed with immunoSEQ multiplex PCR; in TCRdb, only in-frame clones are kept and a portion is missing. This sample carries more than 95,000 clones, 9.5% of them seen once, and the ten largest clones take less than 4%.

This chain links TRBV25-1 with TRBJ2-3; maybe TRBD1 (6 bases). The source is a man aged 25 to 45 in good health and CMV-seronegative. Sequencing was done on a sample of PBMCs. CDR3 region: CASSGGHVDARKLGTQYF. CDR3 bases: TGTGCCAGCAGTGGGGGGCACGTCGATGCTAGAAAATTGGGTACGCAGTATTTT.